A selection of T cell receptor beta chains follows, all from one sample in a study of blood T cell repertoires in COVID-19. The data were produced by immunoSEQ multiplex PCR, yet TCRdb's version contains in-frame clones alone and is incomplete. The sample comprises about 210,000 clones, around 80% of which are singletons, and over 9.5% rests with the top ten. Sequenced material: peripheral blood. The receptors derive from a woman aged 80 or over with COVID-19, enrolled during active disease. Both conserved end residues are part of each CDR3. A D gene is named only where the DNA matches it firmly. The size of a clone is reported for some rows only, either as once, few or many, or as a class for expanded clones.

d_gene	v_gene	abundance	j_gene	CDR3nt	CDR3aa
TRBD1	TRBV6-5	-	TRBJ2-7	TGTGCCAGCACCTCGGACAGGGACTACGAGCAGTACTTC	CASTSDRDYEQYF
TRBD1	TRBV3-1/TRBV3-2	-	TRBJ2-7	TGTGCCAGCAGCCGGGACAGGGACATCTACGAGCAGTACTTC	CASSRDRDIYEQYF
-	TRBV7-2	few	TRBJ1-1	TGTGCCAGCAGGCGGGGGGTGAACACTGAAGCTTTCTTT	CASRRGVNTEAFF
-	TRBV28	-	TRBJ1-4	TGTGCCAGCAGCTCGAATTATGAGGGGGATGAAAAACTGTTTTTT	CASSSNYEGDEKLFF
TRBD1	TRBV5-5	-	TRBJ1-1	TGTGCCAGCAGCCCGGACACAGGGGTCGCTGAAGCTTTCTTT	CASSPDTGVAEAFF
-	TRBV7-2	-	TRBJ1-1	TGTGCCAGCAGCGCACTAGGGTTCACTGAAGCTTTCTTT	CASSALGFTEAFF
-	TRBV13	-	TRBJ2-1	TGTGCCAGCAGCAGCGAGGGCGGCCACCTCTACAATGAGCAGTTCTTC	CASSSEGGHLYNEQFF
-	TRBV14	few	TRBJ2-2	TGTGCCAGCAGCTCGCCAGGGGCAGGGCAGAGGCCCGGGGAGCTGTTTTTT	CASSSPGAGQRPGELFF
-	TRBV6-4	-	TRBJ2-1	TGTGCCAGCAGTGAGCAGGGGGGCAATGAGCAGTTCTTC	CASSEQGGNEQFF
-	TRBV11-2	-	TRBJ2-5	TGTGCCAGCAGGGACCAGGGTGTGGAGACCCAGTACTTC	CASRDQGVETQYF
-	TRBV19	-	TRBJ1-5	TGTGCCAGTAGATGGACAAATCAGCCCCAGCATTTT	CASRWTNQPQHF
-	TRBV6-6	once	TRBJ1-2	TGTGCCAGCAGCCCAGGATCTAACTATGGCTACACCTTC	CASSPGSNYGYTF
-	TRBV11-2	-	TRBJ2-4	TGTGCCAGCAGCTTGAACAGGAGTCCCAAAAACATTCAGTACTTC	CASSLNRSPKNIQYF
-	TRBV28	few	TRBJ1-2	TGTGCCAGCAGTTCCCCGGGCAGGGGAAACTATGGCTACACCTTC	CASSSPGRGNYGYTF
-	TRBV6-1	-	TRBJ1-3	TGTGCCAGCAGTGAACAGGGTTTCGGAAACACCATATATTTT	CASSEQGFGNTIYF
-	TRBV19	-	TRBJ1-1	TGTGCCAGTAGTATCGTGCACAGAGCGAACACTGAAGCTTTCTTT	CASSIVHRANTEAFF
TRBD1	TRBV4-3	-	TRBJ2-7	TGCGCCAGCAGCCAAGAAGGGACAGCAGAAACCGAGCAGTACTTC	CASSQEGTAETEQYF
TRBD1	TRBV24-1	-	TRBJ2-2	TGTGCCACCAGTGATCCCACAGGGGTGGCCACCGGGGAGCTGTTTTTT	CATSDPTGVATGELFF
TRBD1	TRBV5-1	-	TRBJ2-3	TGCGCCAGCAGCCTGATGGGACAGGGAAACACAGATACGCAGTATTTT	CASSLMGQGNTDTQYF
TRBD1	TRBV28	-	TRBJ1-5	TGTGCCAGCAGTTCCGACGGACAGGGCTTCAATCAGCCCCAGCATTTT	CASSSDGQGFNQPQHF
-	TRBV6-4	-	TRBJ1-6	TGTGCCAGCAGGCCCGAGGCAGCCTTAAATTCACCCCTCCACTTT	CASRPEAALNSPLHF
TRBD1	TRBV5-1	-	TRBJ1-2	TGCGCCAGCAGCTTGGAAGGGACAGGTTATGGCTACACCTTC	CASSLEGTGYGYTF
-	TRBV7-2	-	TRBJ1-5	TGTGCCAGCAGCTTAGACAGGCTGCGCAATCAGCCCCAGCATTTT	CASSLDRLRNQPQHF
-	TRBV20-1	-	TRBJ1-1	TGCAGTGCTAGAGGGCGGCCTGGAGCTTTCTTT	CSARGRPGAFF
-	TRBV6-5	-	TRBJ2-5	TGTGCCAGCAGTTTCAACAGAGTTGAAGGGACCCAGTACTTC	CASSFNRVEGTQYF
TRBD1	TRBV28	-	TRBJ1-2	TGTGCCAGCAGTCCGGGACAGAGCTATGGCTACACCTTC	CASSPGQSYGYTF
TRBD1	TRBV19	-	TRBJ1-2	TGTGCCAGTAGAGAGACAGGGCAGATTCGCTATGGCTACACCTTC	CASRETGQIRYGYTF
TRBD1	TRBV19	-	TRBJ1-6	TGTGCCAGTACGACGGCGGACAGGGCTAGGTCACCCCTCCACTTT	CASTTADRARSPLHF
TRBD1	TRBV12-3/TRBV12-4	-	TRBJ1-2	TGTGCCAGCAGCTATACAGGGGCCTATGGCTACACCTTC	CASSYTGAYGYTF
-	TRBV21-1	-	TRBJ2-5	TGTGCCAGCAGCCAGGGTGCAGAGACCCAGTACTTC	CASSQGAETQYF
-	TRBV6-5	-	TRBJ2-4	TGTGCCAGCAAAACGGGGGGCCCGGAAAACATTCAGTACTTC	CASKTGGPENIQYF
TRBD1	TRBV5-1	-	TRBJ2-7	TGCGCCAGCAGCTGGACAGGGGGCGCCGAGCAGTACTTC	CASSWTGGAEQYF
-	TRBV13	once	TRBJ2-2	TGTGCCAGCAGTTTGACAGGCCAAGACACCGGGGAGCTGTTTTTT	CASSLTGQDTGELFF
-	TRBV7-9	-	TRBJ1-2	TGTGCCAGCAGTTTGGACAGTAACTATGGCTACACCTTC	CASSLDSNYGYTF
-	TRBV7-2	-	TRBJ2-5	TGTGCCAGCAGCTTCCCGGGGAAATCTCTAGACCAGTACTTC	CASSFPGKSLDQYF
TRBD1	TRBV6-4	-	TRBJ1-6	TGTGCCAGCGGGGACAGGGTCTCCTATAATTCACCCCTCCACTTT	CASGDRVSYNSPLHF
-	TRBV27	-	TRBJ1-6	TGTGCCAGCAGACGACAGAGCTCCTATAATTCACCCCTCCACTTT	CASRRQSSYNSPLHF
TRBD1	TRBV7-8	-	TRBJ1-5	TGTGCCAGCAGCTTACTCGGGACAGGGAGTAGCAATCAGCCCCAGCATTTT	CASSLLGTGSSNQPQHF
-	TRBV28	-	TRBJ1-5	TGTGCCAGCAGACCGGTAAATCAGCCCCAGCATTTT	CASRPVNQPQHF
-	TRBV6-2/TRBV6-3	-	TRBJ1-1	TGTGCCAGCAGTTACCGTATGAACACTGAAGCTTTCTTT	CASSYRMNTEAFF
-	TRBV24-1	-	TRBJ1-2	TGTGCCACCAGTGATCCCTCCGGGGTCCCTCCTAACTATGGCTACACCTTC	CATSDPSGVPPNYGYTF
-	TRBV5-4	-	TRBJ2-3	TGTGCCAGCAGCTCCGGGGGACGGGGCACAGATACGCAGTATTTT	CASSSGGRGTDTQYF
-	TRBV7-6	-	TRBJ2-1	TGTGCCAGCAGCTTAGGTCAAGCCCTCTCGGGAAATGAGCAGTTCTTC	CASSLGQALSGNEQFF
-	TRBV5-1	-	TRBJ1-1	TGCGCCAGCAGCTTTGGATCCCCGGGGACTGAAGCTTTCTTT	CASSFGSPGTEAFF